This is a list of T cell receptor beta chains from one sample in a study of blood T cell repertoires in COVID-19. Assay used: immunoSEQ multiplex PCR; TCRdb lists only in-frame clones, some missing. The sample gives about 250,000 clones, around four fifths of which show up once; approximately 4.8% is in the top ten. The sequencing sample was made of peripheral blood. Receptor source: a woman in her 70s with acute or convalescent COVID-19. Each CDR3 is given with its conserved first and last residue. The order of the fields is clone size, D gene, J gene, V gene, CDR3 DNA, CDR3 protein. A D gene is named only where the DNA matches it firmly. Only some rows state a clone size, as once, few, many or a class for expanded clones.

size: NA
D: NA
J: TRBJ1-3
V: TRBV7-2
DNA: TGTGCCAGCAGCTATCTCGCTGGGGCCCAAGAAAACACCATATATTTT
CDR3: CASSYLAGAQENTIYF

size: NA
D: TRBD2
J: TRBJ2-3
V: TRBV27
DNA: TGTGCCAGCAGTCCCCGGGGGGCGGGGGGTTCAGATACGCAGTATTTT
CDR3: CASSPRGAGGSDTQYF

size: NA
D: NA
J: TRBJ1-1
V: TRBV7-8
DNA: TGTGCCAGCAGCTTTATCCCGAACACTGAAGCTTTCTTT
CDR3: CASSFIPNTEAFF

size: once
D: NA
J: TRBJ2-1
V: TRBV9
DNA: TGTGCCAGCAGCCCAGGCAGCTTGACGGTGGGCGATGAGCAGTTCTTC
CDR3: CASSPGSLTVGDEQFF

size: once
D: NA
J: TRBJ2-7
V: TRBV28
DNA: TGTGCCAGCAGTAGCCATTACGAGCAGTACTTC
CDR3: CASSSHYEQYF

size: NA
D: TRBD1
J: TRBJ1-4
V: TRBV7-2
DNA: TGTGCCAGCAGCTTGGACAGGGGGATCGAAAAACTGTTTTTT
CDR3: CASSLDRGIEKLFF

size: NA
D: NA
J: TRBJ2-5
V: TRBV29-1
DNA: TGCAGCGTTCCTAAGGGGGGGGCCTTAGAGACCCAGTACTTC
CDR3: CSVPKGGALETQYF

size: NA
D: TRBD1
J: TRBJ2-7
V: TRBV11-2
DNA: TGTGCCAGCAGCTTAGAGACAGGGTCTTATTTCGAGCAGTACTTC
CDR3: CASSLETGSYFEQYF

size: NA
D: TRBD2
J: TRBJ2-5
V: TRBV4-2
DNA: TGTGCTAGCAGCCAAGGTCGGGGGGGCCGAGGGGGAGAGACCCAGTACTTC
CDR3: CASSQGRGGRGGETQYF

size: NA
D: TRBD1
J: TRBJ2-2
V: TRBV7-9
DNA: TGTGCCAGCAGCTTACGGGGACAGGGGAACACCGGGGAGCTGTTTTTT
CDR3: CASSLRGQGNTGELFF

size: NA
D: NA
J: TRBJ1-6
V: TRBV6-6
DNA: TGTGCCAGCAGACCCCCCGGGGGAGAAAATTCACCCCTCCACTTT
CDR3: CASRPPGGENSPLHF

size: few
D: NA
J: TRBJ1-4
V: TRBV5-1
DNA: TGCGCCAGCGGCCCAAATGGAGCAACTAATGAAAAACTGTTTTTT
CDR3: CASGPNGATNEKLFF

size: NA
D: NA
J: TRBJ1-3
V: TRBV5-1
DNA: TGCGCCAGCAGCTTGGATTACCGCGGCTCTGGAAACACCATATATTTT
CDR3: CASSLDYRGSGNTIYF

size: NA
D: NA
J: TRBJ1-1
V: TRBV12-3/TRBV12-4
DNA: TGTGCCAGCAGTAAACAACAGAGTTTCGAAGCTTTCTTT
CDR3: CASSKQQSFEAFF

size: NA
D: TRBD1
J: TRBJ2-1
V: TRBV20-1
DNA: TGCAGTGCTAGTCGAAGAGGGCAGGGGGTCTACAATGAGCAGTTCTTC
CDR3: CSASRRGQGVYNEQFF

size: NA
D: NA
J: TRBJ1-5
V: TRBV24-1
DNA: TGTGCCACCAGTACAGTGGGGCACCAGCCCCAGCATTTT
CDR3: CATSTVGHQPQHF

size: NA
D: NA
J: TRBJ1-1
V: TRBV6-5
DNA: TGTGCCAGCCGACCGGGGGGTGGGCCCGATGGTTTCTTT
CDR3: CASRPGGGPDGFF

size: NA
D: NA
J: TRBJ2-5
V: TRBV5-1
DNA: TGCGCCAGCAGGGAGCGGCAAGAGACCCAGTACTTC
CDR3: CASRERQETQYF

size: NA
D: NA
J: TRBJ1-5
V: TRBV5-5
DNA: TGTGCCAGCAGCTTGGCCGCAGGCGGGGAGCCCCAGCATTTT
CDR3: CASSLAAGGEPQHF

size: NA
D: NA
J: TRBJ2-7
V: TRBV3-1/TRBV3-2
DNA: TGTGCCAGCAGCCAAGATTGGACAGTCTCCTCCTACGAGCAGTACTTC
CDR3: CASSQDWTVSSYEQYF